This is a list of T cell receptor beta chains from one sample in a study of T cell responses to AZD1222 COVID-19 vaccine. This table comes from immunoSEQ multiplex PCR, and its TCRdb copy is limited to in-frame clones, with some not included. The sample carries some 120,000 clones, about 89% recorded once. Sequenced material: peripheral blood, taken on day 0 of MenACWY control vaccination. The source of these receptors is an adult in good health. Each CDR3 is given with its conserved first and last residue. The order of the fields is V gene, clone size, J gene, D gene, CDR3 DNA, CDR3 protein. A D gene is named only where the DNA matches it firmly. The size field is filled for only some rows; it gives once, few, many or a size class.

v_gene: TRBV5-1
abundance: NA
j_gene: TRBJ1-4
d_gene: NA
CDR3nt: TGCGCCAGCAGTTGGGGCTCAACTAATGAAAAACTGTTTTTT
CDR3aa: CASSWGSTNEKLFF

v_gene: TRBV7-2
abundance: NA
j_gene: TRBJ2-1
d_gene: TRBD2
CDR3nt: TGTGCCAGCAGCGAGATGTCGAGCGGGAGAAACCAGCAGTTCTTC
CDR3aa: CASSEMSSGRNQQFF

v_gene: TRBV19
abundance: once
j_gene: TRBJ2-1
d_gene: TRBD2
CDR3nt: TGTGCCAGTAGCAGAACTAGCGGGAGTGGGGATGAGCAGTTCTTC
CDR3aa: CASSRTSGSGDEQFF

v_gene: TRBV7-9
abundance: few
j_gene: TRBJ1-2
d_gene: TRBD1
CDR3nt: TGTGCCAGCAGCTCGACACAACCGGGACAGCAAACCTATGGCTACACCTTC
CDR3aa: CASSSTQPGQQTYGYTF

v_gene: TRBV7-9
abundance: few
j_gene: TRBJ2-1
d_gene: TRBD2
CDR3nt: TGTGCCAGCAGCCGTGATGGAAGCGGGAGAAGGGATGAGCAGTTCTTC
CDR3aa: CASSRDGSGRRDEQFF

v_gene: TRBV7-6
abundance: NA
j_gene: TRBJ2-1
d_gene: NA
CDR3nt: TGTGCCAGCAGCTTTGAATTGGGCAATGAGCAGTTCTTC
CDR3aa: CASSFELGNEQFF

v_gene: TRBV7-9
abundance: NA
j_gene: TRBJ1-6
d_gene: NA
CDR3nt: TGTGCCAGCAGCTCCCCGCGGGAAACAGGGAGCTCCTATAATTCACCCCTCCACTTT
CDR3aa: CASSSPRETGSSYNSPLHF

v_gene: TRBV5-4
abundance: NA
j_gene: TRBJ2-7
d_gene: NA
CDR3nt: TGTGCCAGCAGCTTTGGGGCAACCGTCATCTCCTACGAGCAGTACTTC
CDR3aa: CASSFGATVISYEQYF

v_gene: TRBV3-1/TRBV3-2
abundance: NA
j_gene: TRBJ2-1
d_gene: TRBD2
CDR3nt: TGTGCCAGCAGCCAGGGCGATCTAGCGGGAGCCTACAATGAGCAGTTCTTC
CDR3aa: CASSQGDLAGAYNEQFF

v_gene: TRBV7-8
abundance: NA
j_gene: TRBJ2-3
d_gene: TRBD2
CDR3nt: TGTGCCAGCAGCGTGACTAGCGGGAGGGCCGGAGATACGCAGTATTTT
CDR3aa: CASSVTSGRAGDTQYF

v_gene: TRBV10-3
abundance: NA
j_gene: TRBJ2-3
d_gene: TRBD2
CDR3nt: TGTGCCATCAGCTCTAGCGGGAGCGCAGATACGCAGTATTTT
CDR3aa: CAISSSGSADTQYF

v_gene: TRBV10-3
abundance: NA
j_gene: TRBJ1-1
d_gene: NA
CDR3nt: TGTGCCATCAGTTCTAAGGGTGAAAACACTGAAGCTTTCTTT
CDR3aa: CAISSKGENTEAFF

v_gene: TRBV4-3
abundance: NA
j_gene: TRBJ2-2
d_gene: NA
CDR3nt: TGCGCCAGCAGCCAATCACGGTCCTCGTATTCCGGGGAGCTGTTTTTT
CDR3aa: CASSQSRSSYSGELFF

v_gene: TRBV7-9
abundance: NA
j_gene: TRBJ1-1
d_gene: NA
CDR3nt: TGTGCCAGCAGCCCCACGGTGAACACTGAAGCTTTCTTT
CDR3aa: CASSPTVNTEAFF

v_gene: TRBV19
abundance: NA
j_gene: TRBJ1-5
d_gene: NA
CDR3nt: TGTGCCAGTAGTATCCAGTGGGGAGATCAGCCCCAGCATTTT
CDR3aa: CASSIQWGDQPQHF

v_gene: TRBV6-5
abundance: NA
j_gene: TRBJ2-1
d_gene: NA
CDR3nt: TGTGCCAGCACCACAGGGAGGGCGGGGGAGCAGTTCTTC
CDR3aa: CASTTGRAGEQFF

v_gene: TRBV7-9
abundance: few
j_gene: TRBJ2-7
d_gene: TRBD2
CDR3nt: TGTGCCAGCAGCTTACGCCTAGCGGGGGACCTGCAGTACTTC
CDR3aa: CASSLRLAGDLQYF

v_gene: TRBV6-5
abundance: NA
j_gene: TRBJ2-7
d_gene: NA
CDR3nt: TGTGCCAGGACCTGCGGGATTCCTTTATGCGAGCAGTACTTC
CDR3aa: CARTCGIPLCEQYF